Presented here are 16 T cell receptor beta chains from one specimen sequenced in a study of blood T cell repertoires in COVID-19. Only in-frame clones appear in the TCRdb table, and some are missing; sequencing was by immunoSEQ multiplex PCR. Seen here are over 85,000 clones, over 75% observed once, and the top ten hold about 4%. Sequenced: peripheral blood. All receptors derive from a man in his 60s with acute or convalescent COVID-19.

The gene calls are TRBV7-2 and TRBJ1-5, with TRBD1 identical over 9 bases. This CDR3 has 15 amino acids. Trimming removed 6 bases from V and 3 bases from J; junction bases left unmatched: 6. CDR1 is SGHTA, CDR2 FQGNSA, per germline. For the CDR3, the DNA is TGTGCCAGCAGTTTGGACAGGGGCGTCAATCAGCCCCAGCATTTT. Residues: CASSLDRGVNQPQHF.

V and J are TRBV27 and TRBJ1-5, with D possibly TRBD1 on 6 matching bases. V was shortened by 5 bases and J by 3 bases, with 14 bases between the two germline ends. The CDR3 has 15 amino acids. Germline CDR1 and CDR2: MNHEY and SMNVEV (reference sequence). The CDR3 sequence is CASSQTGQINQPQHF. DNA for the CDR3: TGTGCCAGCAGTCAAACAGGACAGATCAATCAGCCCCAGCATTTT.

The CDR3 protein is CASSLSGTGGFGANVLTF. As DNA, the CDR3 is TGTGCCAGCAGCTTATCCGGGACAGGGGGCTTTGGGGCCAACGTCCTGACTTTC. V usage is TRBV5-4 and J usage is TRBJ2-6; 12 bases align to TRBD1. CDR1 SGHNT and CDR2 YYREEE come from the germline V gene (reference sequence). The CDR3 extends over 18 amino acids. Trimming cost V 2 bases and J 3 bases; bases outside gene matches: 6. Together with reference TRBV5-4 and TRBJ2-6, the CDR3 gives the full variable domain: ETGVTQSPTHLIKTRGQQVTLRCSSQSGHNTVSWYQQALGQGPQFIFQYYREEENGRGNFPPRFSGLQFPNYSSELNVNALELDDSALYLCASSLSGTGGFGANVLTFGAGSRLTVL.

The chain joins TRBV11-2 to TRBJ2-2; 8 nucleotides align to TRBD2. J gave up 4 bases and V 2 bases, and 9 bases lay outside the gene matches. The germline V gene has CDR1 SGHAT and CDR2 FQNNGV. This CDR3 comprises 17 residues. The CDR3 here is CASSLTHQRGRTGELFF. CDR3 DNA sequence: TGTGCCAGCAGCTTAACCCACCAGCGGGGGCGCACCGGGGAGCTGTTTTTT.

The chain is built from TRBV12-3 or TRBV12-4 and TRBJ2-1; no reliable D call. There are 13 residues in the CDR3. The germline V and J ends were trimmed by 2 bases and 9 bases, with 11 bases remaining between them. DNA of the CDR3: TGTGCCAGCAGTTTAAGCCAGGTCCCTGAGCAGTTCTTC. Translated: CASSLSQVPEQFF.

V and J are TRBV29-1 and TRBJ1-5, with no clear D. The CDR3 has 11 amino acids. The V end was cut by 4 bases, the J end by 5 bases, with 6 bases between. Germline V CDR1 and CDR2: SQVTM, ANQGSEA. This CDR3 is CSVGEDQPQHF. CDR3 in DNA: TGCAGCGTTGGGGAGGATCAGCCCCAGCATTTT.

The chain joins TRBV6-1 to TRBJ2-1; TRBD2 agrees at 9 bases. Germline lookup yields CDR1 MNHNS and CDR2 SASEGT. The CDR3 has 14 residues. With V trimmed by 3 bases and J by 7 bases, 4 bases remained unmatched. The CDR3 coding sequence is TGTGCCAGCAGTGAGGTGCTAGCGGGAAATGAGCAGTTCTTC. This translates into CASSEVLAGNEQFF.

This clone was seen a single time. The CDR3 is CATSRGQGFNYEQYF. CDR3 DNA sequence: TGTGCCACCAGCAGAGGACAGGGTTTCAACTACGAGCAGTACTTC. The chain joins TRBV15 to TRBJ2-7; 7 bases match TRBD1. Trimming removed 1 base from V and 3 bases from J; junction bases left unmatched: 6. The CDR3 length is 15 residues. Looked up from germline, CDR1 is LNHNV and CDR2 is YYDKDF (reference sequence).

The chain combines TRBV7-9 with TRBJ2-5; TRBD2 matches 9 bases. Germline values: CDR1 SEHNR, CDR2 FQNEAQ (reference sequence). CDR3 length: 15 amino acids. Trimming removed 2 bases from V and 2 bases from J; junction bases left unmatched: 3. CDR3 amino acids: CASSLPSGAQETQYF. CDR3 DNA: TGTGCCAGCAGCTTACCTAGCGGGGCTCAAGAGACCCAGTACTTC.

The V and J genes are TRBV30 and TRBJ2-7, with D perhaps matching TRBD2 (5 bases). Germline V lookup: CDR1 GTSNPN, CDR2 SVGIG (reference sequence). There are 13 residues in the CDR3. V was shortened by 4 bases and J by 4 bases, with 14 bases between the two germline ends. In DNA form, the CDR3 reads TGTGCCTGGAACGGACTGAGAGATTACGAGCAGTACTTC. Translating gives CAWNGLRDYEQYF.

The chain links TRBV10-3 to TRBJ1-6; D call uncertain. Germline V CDR1 and CDR2: ENHRY, SYGVKD. Between the trimmed V and J ends, which lost 7 bases and 6 bases, there was a span of 10 bases. CDR3 length equals 13 residues. CDR3 sequence reads: CAIKAGPNSPLHF. For the CDR3, the DNA is TGTGCCATCAAGGCAGGCCCTAATTCACCCCTCCACTTT.

The chain is built from TRBV2 and TRBJ1-1; a weak D match, TRBD1 (5 bases). The germline gives CDR1 SNHLY, CDR2 FYNNEI. The V end lost 4 bases, the J end lost 1 base, and 10 bases lay between the germline ends. This CDR3 comprises 14 residues. The CDR3, as DNA: TGTGCCAGCAGTGCGGAAGGACAGAACACTGAAGCTTTCTTT. It yields the protein CASSAEGQNTEAFF.

The rearrangement links TRBV6-6 to TRBJ2-7, with a possible D match to TRBD1 (5 bases). Trimming took 6 bases from V and 2 from J, leaving 8 bases between them. Germline V gene sequence: CDR1 MNHNY, CDR2 SVGAGI (reference sequence). The CDR3 has 12 residues. In DNA, the CDR3 is TGTGCCAGCAGGGGCAGGGCCTACGAGCAGTACTTC. Translating gives CASRGRAYEQYF.

In this sample, this clone turned up a few times. This chain joins TRBV5-1 and TRBJ1-1; TRBD1 aligns across 9 bases. Per the germline V gene, CDR1 is SGHRS and CDR2 is YFSETQ. The CDR3 contains 16 residues. The V and J ends lost 4 bases and 1 base, in that order; junction bases with no gene match: 8. The CDR3 spells CASSPSGQGWNTEAFF. The CDR3 region has the DNA TGCGCCAGCAGCCCGTCGGGACAGGGATGGAACACTGAAGCTTTCTTT.

The chain combines TRBV5-1 with TRBJ1-1; D is perhaps TRBD1 (6 bases). CDR3 length: 15 residues. Germline-derived CDR1 and CDR2 are SGHRS and YFSETQ. Trimming pared 4 bases from V and 2 bases from J, leaving 15 bases between. CDR3 loop: CASSTQSRGNTEAFF. DNA for the CDR3: TGCGCCAGCAGCACTCAATCCAGGGGTAACACTGAAGCTTTCTTT.

This clone was picked up a small number of times. The chain employs TRBV6-2 or TRBV6-3 and TRBJ2-7; tentatively, D is TRBD1 (5 bases). Per germline, CDR1 MNHEY and CDR2 SVGEGT. Between the trimmed V and J ends, which lost 3 bases and 0 bases, there was a span of 12 bases. The CDR3 is 15 amino acids. CDR3 sequence reads: CASSYLGQVSYEQYF. The DNA for the CDR3 is TGTGCCAGCAGTTATCTGGGGCAGGTCTCCTACGAGCAGTACTTC.